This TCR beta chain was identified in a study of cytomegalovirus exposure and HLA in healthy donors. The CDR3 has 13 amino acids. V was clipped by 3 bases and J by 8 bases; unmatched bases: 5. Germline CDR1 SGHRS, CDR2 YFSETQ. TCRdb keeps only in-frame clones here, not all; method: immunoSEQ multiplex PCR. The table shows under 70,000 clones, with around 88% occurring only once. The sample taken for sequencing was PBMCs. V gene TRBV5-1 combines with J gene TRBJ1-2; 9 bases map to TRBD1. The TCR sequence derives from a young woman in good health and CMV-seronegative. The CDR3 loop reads CASSWDRARGYTF. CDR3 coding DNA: TGCGCCAGCAGCTGGGACAGGGCCAGGGGCTACACCTTC.